This TCR beta chain was sequenced for a study of blood T cell repertoires in COVID-19. Overall study: The United States, Italy and Spain provided the acute and convalescent COVID-19 samples. PBMCs, B-cell-depleted T cells, or T cells were the source of the cDNA or gDNA that made up the material.

Authors' processing steps: Amplified reference gene primers provided the basis for estimating nucleated cell counts. Assay used: immunoSEQ multiplex PCR; TCRdb lists only in-frame clones, some missing. Clonal size and the V and J genes are those of that table, whereas D and trimming came from the DNA. The sample lists under 250,000 clones; about 82% were seen once. In germline, CDR1 is LGHNA, CDR2 YNFKEQ. This CDR3 contains 16 residues. V gave up 0 bases and J gave up 4 bases; unmatched junction bases: 7. This TCR was recovered from a woman in her sixties with active or convalescent COVID-19. Source material: peripheral blood. The V call is TRBV4-2, the J call TRBJ1-2, with 8 bases aligning to TRBD1. DNA of the CDR3: TGTGCCAGCAGCCAAGAGGCAGGGGGCGCATTCTATGGCTACACCTTC. Its protein is CASSQEAGGAFYGYTF.